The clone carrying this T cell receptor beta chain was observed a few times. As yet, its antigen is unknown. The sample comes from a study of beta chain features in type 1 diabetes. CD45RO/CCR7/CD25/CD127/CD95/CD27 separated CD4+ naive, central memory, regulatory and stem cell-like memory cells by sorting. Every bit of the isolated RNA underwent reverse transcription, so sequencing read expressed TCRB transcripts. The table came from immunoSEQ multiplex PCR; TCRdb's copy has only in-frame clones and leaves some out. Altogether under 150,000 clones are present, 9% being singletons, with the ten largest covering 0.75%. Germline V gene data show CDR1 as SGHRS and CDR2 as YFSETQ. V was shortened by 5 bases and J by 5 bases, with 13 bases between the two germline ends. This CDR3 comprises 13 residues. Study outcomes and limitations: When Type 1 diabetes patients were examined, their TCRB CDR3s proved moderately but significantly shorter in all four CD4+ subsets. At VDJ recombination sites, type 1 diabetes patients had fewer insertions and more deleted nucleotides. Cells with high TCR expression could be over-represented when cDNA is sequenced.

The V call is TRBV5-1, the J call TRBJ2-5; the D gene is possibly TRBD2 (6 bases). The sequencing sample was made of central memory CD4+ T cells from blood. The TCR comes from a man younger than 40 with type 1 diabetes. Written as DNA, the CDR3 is TGCGCCAGCAGAGGGGACTTCGGGGAGACCCAGTACTTC. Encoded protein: CASRGDFGETQYF.